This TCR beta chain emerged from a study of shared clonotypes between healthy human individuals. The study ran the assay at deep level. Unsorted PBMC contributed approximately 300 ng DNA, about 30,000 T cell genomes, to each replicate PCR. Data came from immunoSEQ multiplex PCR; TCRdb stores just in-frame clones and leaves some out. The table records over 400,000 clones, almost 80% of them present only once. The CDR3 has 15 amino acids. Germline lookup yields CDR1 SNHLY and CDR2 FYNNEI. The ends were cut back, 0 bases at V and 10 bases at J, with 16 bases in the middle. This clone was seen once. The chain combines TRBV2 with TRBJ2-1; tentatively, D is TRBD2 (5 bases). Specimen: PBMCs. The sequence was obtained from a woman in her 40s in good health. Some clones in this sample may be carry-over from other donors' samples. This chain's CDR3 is CASSEAEGVSSEQFF. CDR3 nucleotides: TGTGCCAGCAGTGAAGCGGAAGGCGTCTCTAGCGAGCAGTTCTTC.